The text below deals with one TCR beta chain. Its antigen has not been determined. No clone much larger than this one lies a single base away; base qualities are absent. What the time point label conveys for this sample: baseline before first vaccination. The vaccinee samples were drawn from two UK trials, COV001 and COV002, one of which was a single-blind randomized controlled phase 2/3 trial testing AZD1222 (ChAdOx1 nCoV-19) in healthy adults. For TCRbeta chain sequencing, PBMC samples were collected from trial participants at day 0 and at day 28 after the second dose. The data were obtained in a study of T cell responses to AZD1222 COVID-19 vaccine listed by TCRdb under 2021. Broadly, across the study: AZD1222 recipients whose second dose came at about 4 weeks and those whose second dose came at about 12 weeks were combined into one group, since spike-specific TCR depth and breadth did not differ between the two schedules. TCR sequencing covered about 230 trial participants: 200 to 220 given two doses of AZD1222 and about 26 given two doses of MenACWY control vaccine. Trial participants were enrolled into age subgroups of 18-55, 56-69 and 70-plus years, which contained about 150, 27 and 61 TCR-sequenced participants, respectively. The paper's findings and limits, for the study overall: Epitopes outside the regions mutated in the B.1.351 and B.1.1.7 variants were reportedly recognized by nearly half of the unique spike-specific TCRs. Conclusions about previously exposed vaccinees were limited because only a handful of AZD1222 recipients were SARS-CoV-2 seropositive at baseline. Because no day 14 peak-response samples were available, the repertoires could be characterized only after the peak T cell response. The 56-69-year group was small, and its depth increase did not reach significance, likely because of low power. Vaccine-associated CD4 TCRs spanned the whole spike protein, with dominant responses in regions 160-218 and 743-854. A significant rise in spike-specific TCR breadth and depth was observed after two AZD1222 doses relative to day 0 and relative to MenACWY recipients. Participants were mostly white British and included more females than males, and it was suggested by the authors that clonal diversity may have been underestimated.

The CDR3 regions of human TCRbeta chains were subjected to immunosequencing. In the paper's pipeline: TCRs in the repertoires were compared against a reference library of SARS-CoV-2-specific TCRs that had been generated with the MIRA antigen-specificity platform. Breadth was defined as the fraction of unique TCRs that were SARS-CoV-2-associated, and depth was defined as the fraction of total T cells that were SARS-CoV-2-associated. Each spike-specific TCR was assigned to its reactive spike region and to a CD4 or CD8 class using the MIRA data. Log10-transformed breadth and depth values were compared by one-way ANOVA with Sidak's multiple comparisons tests. TCRdb retrieved this table from immuneACCESS and kept in-frame rearrangements only. Not all clones are present; in checked studies, unresolved V genes account for under half, and no reason is known for the remainder. V and J calls and clone size follow that table, whereas D and trimming were derived from the DNA. Present in this sample are approximately 190,000 clones, almost 95% of which were seen just once. The ten biggest clones cover roughly 1.3% of the sample.

This clonotype was obtained from an adult in good health. Sequenced material: peripheral blood, taken on day 0 of AZD1222 vaccination.

The DNA sequence is given as TGTGCCATCAGTGAGCAAGGGGGCGCGGGGACTGAAGCTTTCTTT. Its product reads: CAISEQGGAGTEAFF. The sequence links TRBV10-3 to TRBJ1-1, with 7 central nucleotides matching TRBD1. Counted from cysteine to phenylalanine, this CDR3 has 15 amino acids. The kept DNA is CDR3 alone, 45 bases in frame from the first base. The junction shows trimming of 2 bases on V and 5 bases on J, and the gene matches do not reach 8 bases of it. CDR1 and CDR2 are read off the germline V gene as ENHRY and SYGVKD.